A single sample is the source of the 25 T cell receptor beta chains below, sequenced in a study of regulatory T cells in long-lasting Graves disease (dated by TCRdb to about 2021). Library preparation used multiplex PCR. TCRdb records Illumina HiSeq 4000 as the sequencer. To build TCR beta libraries, CDR3 regions were amplified by Arm-PCR using iRepertoire HTBI primers. Through fastp at Q25 and MiXCR, TCRdb rebuilt clones from the public reads, retaining in-frame beta chains. For every CDR3 protein sequence, its rows merge into one entry that carries the most common genes and DNA. The sample data list approximately 540,000 distinct CDR3 sequences, and about 12% of these were observed just once. In total, the top ten clones hold around 9.3% of the sample. Taken with the paper, the label for time point translates to: newly diagnosed GD, antithyroid drugs for less than 3 months. For both TCR sequencing and RNA sequencing, RNA was extracted from PBMCs using TRIzol.

These same data were also listed under a study on T cells in Graves' hyperthyroidism and ophthalmopathy.

The sequences come from peripheral blood mononuclear cells (PBMCs), collected at new diagnosis, from a patient treated with antithyroid drugs. The receptor source for this set is a woman aged 25 to 39 with Graves disease. Donor details come from another sample of the same person, matched by shared clones.

The sample holds many counts of this clonotype. The chain recombines TRBV7-2 with TRBJ2-3; 12 positions match TRBD2. Germline-derived CDR1 and CDR2 are SGHTA and FQGNSA. V gave up 3 bases and J gave up 4 bases; unmatched junction bases: 5. The CDR3 is made up of 16 amino acids. The chain's CDR3 is CASSLTSGSLSDTQYF. CDR3 sequence (DNA): TGTGCCAGCAGCTTGACTAGCGGGAGTCTCTCAGATACGCAGTATTTT.

There are many counts of this clonotype. The chain recombines TRBV28 with TRBJ2-7; a weak D match, TRBD2 (6 bases). Trimming pared 2 bases from V and 7 bases from J, leaving 27 bases between. The germline V gene encodes CDR1 MDHEN and CDR2 SYDVKM. This CDR3 is 18 amino acids long. CDR3 amino acids: CASSLKPTFVGEAQEQYF. The CDR3 DNA reads as TGTGCCAGCAGTTTAAAGCCCACCTTTGTGGGGGAGGCACAAGAGCAGTACTTC.

This clonotype was counted ten times or more. The chain recombines TRBV28 with TRBJ1-1; D is possibly TRBD1 (5 bases). The CDR3 runs to 16 residues. With 5 bases removed from V and 5 bases from J, the gap between germline ends came to 21 bases. Germline CDR1 is MDHEN and CDR2 is SYDVKM. The CDR3 DNA reads TGTGCCAGCAGTCCCTTCATCCGGACTCGGGGGACTGAAGCTTTCTTT. Protein sequence: CASSPFIRTRGTEAFF.

This clonotype was seen once. The junction departs from germline at one end; a sequencing error may be responsible. The chain recombines TRBV30 with TRBJ1-5, with D possibly matching TRBD1 (6 bases). Germline V gene lookup returns CDR1 GTSNPN and CDR2 SVGIG (reference sequence). The CDR3 totals 13 residues. The DNA of the CDR3 is TGTGCCTGGATTACAGGGCCCTATCAGCTCCAGCATTTT. It yields the protein CAWITGPYQLQHF.

This clonotype has ten or more counts. The junction does not match germline at one end; this may be a read error. This chain uses TRBV10-3 with TRBJ2-1; D call uncertain. Per germline, CDR1 ENHRY and CDR2 SYGVKD. This CDR3 has 13 amino acids. CDR3 nucleotides: TGCGCCATCCGGACCGACACCTACAATGAGCAGTTCTTC. Its protein is CAIRTDTYNEQFF.

The genes are TRBV24-1 and TRBJ2-6, with 10 bases lining up with TRBD2. Germline CDR1 reads KGHDR; CDR2 reads SFDVKD. CDR3 length: 17 residues. J lost 1 base, V lost 4 bases, and 3 bases had no gene match. CDR3: CATSDASGSSGANVLTF. As DNA, the CDR3 is TGTGCCACCAGTGACGCTAGCGGGAGTTCTGGGGCCAACGTCCTGACTTTC.

This clonotype was seen at least ten times. The J gene is TRBJ2-7, the V gene TRBV6-2 or TRBV6-3; D remains unclear. Trimming stripped 5 bases from V and 1 base from J, with 9 bases between. Germline values: CDR1 MNHEY, CDR2 SVGEGT. The CDR3 is 13 amino acids. CDR3 bases: TGTGCCAGCAGTCGAGATCGTTCCTACGAGCAGTACTTC. Translated: CASSRDRSYEQYF.

This clonotype was detected a few times. This rearrangement joins TRBV29-1 to TRBJ2-7; 8 nucleotides agree with TRBD1. The CDR3 is 11 residues long. Germline V gene sequence: CDR1 SQVTM, CDR2 ANQGSEA. V gave up 6 bases and J gave up 4 bases; unmatched junction bases: 2. CDR3 protein: CSVQGAYEQYF. In nucleotides, the CDR3 is TGCAGCGTCCAGGGGGCTTACGAGCAGTACTTC.

This clonotype was counted ten times or more. V gene TRBV28 combines with J gene TRBJ1-5; TRBD1 matches 7 bases. This CDR3 spans 15 amino acids. Germline trimming cut 8 bases from V and 0 bases from J; bases unmatched to any gene: 7. Germline V gene lookup returns CDR1 MDHEN and CDR2 SYDVKM. The DNA of the CDR3 is TGTGCCAGCGGGATTGGGACAGCTAGCAATCAGCCCCAGCATTTT. This codes for CASGIGTASNQPQHF.

This clonotype was picked up a small number of times. The chain uses TRBV30 and TRBJ1-2; D gene ambiguous. CDR3 length: 11 residues. Germline V gene sequence: CDR1 GTSNPN, CDR2 SVGIG (reference sequence). Trimming stripped 2 bases from V and 7 bases from J, with 8 bases between. The CDR3 DNA sequence: TGTGCCTGGAGTACCGGCTTTGGCTACACCTTC. Translated, it gives CAWSTGFGYTF.

This clonotype has at least ten counts. This chain connects TRBV7-9 to TRBJ1-1; D perhaps matches TRBD1 (6 bases). The V end lost 4 bases, the J end lost 0 bases, and 18 bases lay between the germline ends. Germline V lookup: CDR1 SEHNR, CDR2 FQNEAQ (reference sequence). This CDR3 is 17 amino acids long. For the CDR3, the DNA is TGTGCCAGCAGCTCCTTCGGGGGGCCAAGAATGAACACTGAAGCTTTCTTT. It specifies CASSSFGGPRMNTEAFF.

This clonotype occurred many times. The V call is TRBV27, the J call TRBJ2-3; D is undetermined. The germline CDR1 and CDR2 sequences are MNHEY and SMNVEV (reference sequence). The CDR3 extends over 14 amino acids. V was cut by 3 bases and J by 2 bases, with 9 bases left in between. CDR3 sequence: CASSFSIATDTQYF. The DNA of the CDR3 is TGTGCCAGCAGTTTCTCGATCGCCACAGATACGCAGTATTTT.

In this sample, this clonotype turned up a few times. The chain combines TRBV28 with TRBJ1-2; D not certain. Trimming removed 6 bases at V and 4 bases at J, with 12 bases between. CDR3 size: 13 residues. CDR1 MDHEN and CDR2 SYDVKM come from the germline V gene. The CDR3 region has the DNA TGTGCCAGCAGCATAGGAGCAGTCTATGGCTACACCTTC. It codes for CASSIGAVYGYTF.

This clonotype was seen more than once but under ten times. The chain carries TRBV9 and TRBJ2-6; no definite D call. Germline CDR1 SGDLS, CDR2 YYNGEE. With 0 bases removed from V and 4 bases from J, the gap between germline ends came to 5 bases. CDR3 length equals 14 residues. The CDR3: CASSVALGANVLTF. CDR3 in DNA: TGTGCCAGCAGCGTAGCCTTGGGGGCCAACGTCCTGACTTTC.

This clonotype was detected many times. CDR3 region: CASSPAVSDTEAFF. Here the CDR3 DNA reads TGTGCCAGCTCACCTGCCGTGAGTGACACTGAAGCTTTCTTT. This chain connects TRBV18 to TRBJ1-1; D gene unclear. V gave up 3 bases and J gave up 3 bases, with 11 bases separating them. CDR3 length: 14 amino acids. The germline gives CDR1 KGHSH, CDR2 LQKENI.

This clonotype was seen a handful of times. J is TRBJ2-7 and V is TRBV18; D call uncertain. Germline CDR1 and CDR2: KGHSH and LQKENI. The CDR3 is 14 residues long. Trimming pared 2 bases from V and 2 bases from J, leaving 10 bases between. The CDR3 is CASSPKGRPYEQYF. The CDR3 DNA follows: TGTGCCAGCTCACCAAAAGGAAGACCCTACGAGCAGTACTTC.

This clonotype was observed many times. V and J are TRBV7-8 and TRBJ2-3; D is perhaps TRBD2 (6 bases). Germline values: CDR1 SGHVS, CDR2 FQNEAQ. The CDR3 consists of 15 residues. Trimming pared 8 bases from V and 0 bases from J, leaving 15 bases between. The CDR3 reads CASVPYGGSTDTQYF. CDR3 nucleotide sequence: TGTGCCAGCGTACCCTATGGGGGGAGCACAGATACGCAGTATTTT.

The sample holds many counts of this clonotype. V is TRBV30 and J is TRBJ2-3; D may be TRBD2 (7 bases). CDR1 GTSNPN and CDR2 SVGIG come from the germline V gene (reference sequence). Trimming cost V 3 bases and J 2 bases, with 12 bases left between them. The CDR3 covers 14 residues. The CDR3 protein is CAWRGGAHTDTQYF. The CDR3 DNA reads as TGTGCCTGGAGGGGGGGGGCACACACAGATACGCAGTATTTT. Variable domain in full (rest from reference TRBV30 and TRBJ2-3): SQTIHQWPATLVQPVGSPLSLECTVEGTSNPNLYWYRQAAGRGLQLLFYSVGIGQISSEVPQNLSASRPQDRQFILSSKKLLLSDSGFYLCAWRGGAHTDTQYFGPGTRLTVL.

This clonotype was seen at least ten times. J is TRBJ2-3 and V is TRBV11-2; a weak D match, TRBD2 (5 bases). The CDR3 covers 16 residues. Trimming took off 5 bases at V and 1 base at J, with 16 bases between the two ends. The germline V gene encodes CDR1 SGHAT and CDR2 FQNNGV. Written as DNA, the CDR3 is TGTGCCAGCAGCCCGGGGAACAGCCCGGGCACAGATACGCAGTATTTT. It is translated as CASSPGNSPGTDTQYF.

The count of this clonotype is one. A much larger clone differs from this one at a single base, so this may be a read error. The chain joins TRBV6-1 to TRBJ1-6; 7 positions match TRBD1. The CDR3 is made up of 14 amino acids. Losses at the gene ends were 3 bases for V and 11 bases for J; bases not matched to a gene: 7. CDR1 is MNHNS, CDR2 SASEGT, per germline. CDR3: CASSEAGGFPPLHF. The CDR3 nucleotides are TGTGCCAGCAGTGAGGCAGGGGGATTTCCACCCCTCCACTTT.

This clonotype was counted ten times or more. The V call is TRBV20-1, the J call TRBJ1-1; D is unresolved. Germline-derived CDR1 and CDR2 are DFQATT and SNEGSKA (reference sequence). The CDR3 covers 16 residues. V was cut by 5 bases and J by 0 bases, with 19 bases left in between. The CDR3 bases are TGCAGTGCTTATGCAAGACCCGGACTCATGAACACTGAAGCTTTCTTT. Protein sequence: CSAYARPGLMNTEAFF.

Ten or more counts support this clonotype. This rearrangement joins TRBV24-1 to TRBJ2-1, with D tentatively TRBD1 (5 bases). Germline loops: CDR1 KGHDR, CDR2 SFDVKD. Trimming took off 1 base at V and 6 bases at J, with 12 bases between the two ends. This CDR3 has 15 residues. DNA for the CDR3: TGTGCCACCAGTGATTTTGCAGGGTACCCCAATGAGCAGTTCTTC. Encoded protein: CATSDFAGYPNEQFF.

This clonotype was recorded many times. This chain uses TRBV12-3 or TRBV12-4 with TRBJ1-5; D is perhaps TRBD1 (6 bases). V dropped 3 bases and J dropped 2 bases, with 11 bases sitting between them. The CDR3 spans 15 residues. The DNA for the CDR3 is TGTGCCAGCAGTTTGCGACAGGCACGCAATCAGCCCCAGCATTTT. This codes for CASSLRQARNQPQHF.

The chain carries TRBV5-5 and TRBJ2-2, with no clear D. There are 12 residues in the CDR3. Germline V gene data show CDR1 as SGHKS and CDR2 as YYEKEE (reference sequence). Trimming pared 6 bases from V and 7 bases from J, leaving 10 bases between. CDR3 loop: CASTKSGGELFF. Written as DNA, the CDR3 is TGTGCCAGCACCAAATCAGGCGGGGAGCTGTTTTTT.

This clonotype was detected a few times. V and J are TRBV4-3 and TRBJ1-5, with D possibly matching TRBD1 (5 bases). The CDR3 is made up of 15 amino acids. V was shortened by 3 bases and J by 4 bases, with 13 bases between the two germline ends. Germline loops: CDR1 LGHNA, CDR2 YSLEER. The CDR3 loop reads CASSHWQGENQPQHF. CDR3 in DNA: TGCGCCAGCAGCCATTGGCAGGGCGAGAATCAGCCCCAGCATTTT.